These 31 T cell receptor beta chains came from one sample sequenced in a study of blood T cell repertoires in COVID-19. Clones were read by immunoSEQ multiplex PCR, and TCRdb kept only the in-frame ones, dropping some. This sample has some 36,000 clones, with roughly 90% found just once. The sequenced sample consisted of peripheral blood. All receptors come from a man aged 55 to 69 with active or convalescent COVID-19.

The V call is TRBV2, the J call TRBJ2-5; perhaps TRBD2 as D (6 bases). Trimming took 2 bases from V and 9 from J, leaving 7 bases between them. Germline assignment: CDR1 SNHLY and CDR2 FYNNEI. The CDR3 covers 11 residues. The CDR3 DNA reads TGTGCCAGCAGTGAATCGGGGGCCCAGTACTTC. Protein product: CASSESGAQYF.

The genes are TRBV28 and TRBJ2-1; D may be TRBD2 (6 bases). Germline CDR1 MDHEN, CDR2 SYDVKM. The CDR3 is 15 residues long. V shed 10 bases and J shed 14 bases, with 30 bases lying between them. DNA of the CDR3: TGTGCCATCTCACTCCTCCTCAGCGGGCAATCCGGGGAGTTCTTC. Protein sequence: CAISLLLSGQSGEFF.

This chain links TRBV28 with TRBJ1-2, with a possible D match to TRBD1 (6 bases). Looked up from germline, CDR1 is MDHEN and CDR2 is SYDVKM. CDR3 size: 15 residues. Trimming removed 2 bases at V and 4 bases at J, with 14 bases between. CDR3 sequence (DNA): TGTGCCAGCAGTTTAGGGGGCACAGGGATCTATGGCTACACCTTC. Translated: CASSLGGTGIYGYTF.

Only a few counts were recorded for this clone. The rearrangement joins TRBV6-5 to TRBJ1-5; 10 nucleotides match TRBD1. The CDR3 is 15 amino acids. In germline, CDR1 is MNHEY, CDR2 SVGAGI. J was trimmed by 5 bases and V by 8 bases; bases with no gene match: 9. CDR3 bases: TGTGCCAGCCGAATTACCGGGACAGGGGATCAGCCCCAGCATTTT. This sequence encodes CASRITGTGDQPQHF.

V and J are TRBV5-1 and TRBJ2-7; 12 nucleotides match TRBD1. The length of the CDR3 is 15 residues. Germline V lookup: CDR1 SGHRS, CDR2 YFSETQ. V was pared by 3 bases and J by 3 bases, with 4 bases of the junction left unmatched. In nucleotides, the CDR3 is TGCGCCAGCAGCTGGGGACAGGGGGCTTTCTACGAGCAGTACTTC. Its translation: CASSWGQGAFYEQYF.

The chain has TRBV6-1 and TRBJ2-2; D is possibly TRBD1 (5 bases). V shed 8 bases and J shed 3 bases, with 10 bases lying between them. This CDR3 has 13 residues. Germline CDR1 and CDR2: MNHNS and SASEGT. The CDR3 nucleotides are TGTGCCAGCGGTGGACACGACACCGGGGAGCTGTTTTTT. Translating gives CASGGHDTGELFF.

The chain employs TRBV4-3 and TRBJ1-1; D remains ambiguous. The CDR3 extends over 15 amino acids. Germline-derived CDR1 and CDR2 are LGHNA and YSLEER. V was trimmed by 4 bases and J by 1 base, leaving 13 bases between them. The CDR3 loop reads CASSREGDPNTEAFF. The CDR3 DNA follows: TGCGCCAGCAGCCGAGAGGGAGACCCGAACACTGAAGCTTTCTTT.

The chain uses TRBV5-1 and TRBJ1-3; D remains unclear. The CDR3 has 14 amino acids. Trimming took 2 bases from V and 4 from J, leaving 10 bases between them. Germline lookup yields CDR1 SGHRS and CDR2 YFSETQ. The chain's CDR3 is CASSLSSSGNTIYF. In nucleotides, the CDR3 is TGCGCCAGCAGCTTAAGCTCCTCGGGAAACACCATATATTTT.

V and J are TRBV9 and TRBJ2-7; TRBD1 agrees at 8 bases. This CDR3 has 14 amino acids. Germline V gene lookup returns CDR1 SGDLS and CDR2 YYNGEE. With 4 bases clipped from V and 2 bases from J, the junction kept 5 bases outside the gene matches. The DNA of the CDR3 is TGTGCCAGCAGCTCACAGGGGGTGCCCTACGAGCAGTACTTC. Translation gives CASSSQGVPYEQYF. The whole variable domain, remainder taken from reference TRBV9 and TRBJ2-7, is DSGVTQTPKHLITATGQRVTLRCSPRSGDLSVYWYQQSLDQGLQFLIQYYNGEERAKGNILERFSAQQFPDLHSELNLSSLELGDSALYFCASSSQGVPYEQYFGPGTRLTVT.

The CDR3 loop is CASSSSRATNEKLFF. Written as DNA, the CDR3 is TGTGCCAGCAGTTCGAGTCGAGCAACTAATGAAAAACTGTTTTTT. The rearrangement uses TRBV6-5 and TRBJ1-4; D ambiguous. CDR1 and CDR2 (germline): MNHEY, SVGAGI. The CDR3 runs to 15 residues. The germline V and J ends were trimmed by 4 bases and 0 bases, with 9 bases remaining between them.

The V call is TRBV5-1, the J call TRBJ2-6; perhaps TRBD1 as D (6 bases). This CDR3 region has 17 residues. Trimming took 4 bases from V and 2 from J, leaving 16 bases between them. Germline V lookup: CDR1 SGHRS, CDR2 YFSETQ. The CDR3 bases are TGCGCCAGCAGCCCGTTCTCACCAGGGGCTGGGGCCAACGTCCTGACTTTC. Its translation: CASSPFSPGAGANVLTF.

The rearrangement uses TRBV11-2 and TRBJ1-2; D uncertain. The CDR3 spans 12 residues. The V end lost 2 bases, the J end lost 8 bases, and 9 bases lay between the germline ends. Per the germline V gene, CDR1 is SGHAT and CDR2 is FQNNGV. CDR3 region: CASSLRGYGYTF. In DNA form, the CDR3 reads TGTGCCAGCAGCTTACGGGGATACGGCTACACCTTC.

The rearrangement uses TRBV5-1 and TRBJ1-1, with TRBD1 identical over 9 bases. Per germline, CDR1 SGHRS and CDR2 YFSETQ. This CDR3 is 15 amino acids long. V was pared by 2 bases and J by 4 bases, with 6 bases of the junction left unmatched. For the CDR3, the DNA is TGCGCCAGCAGCTTTGCGGGACAGGGCGGCACTGAAGCTTTCTTT. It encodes CASSFAGQGGTEAFF.

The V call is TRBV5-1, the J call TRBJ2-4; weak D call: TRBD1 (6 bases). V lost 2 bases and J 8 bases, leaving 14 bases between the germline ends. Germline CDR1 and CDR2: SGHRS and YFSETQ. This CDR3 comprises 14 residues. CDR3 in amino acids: CASSFYGQRDIQYF. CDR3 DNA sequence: TGCGCCAGCAGCTTTTATGGACAGAGGGACATTCAGTACTTC.

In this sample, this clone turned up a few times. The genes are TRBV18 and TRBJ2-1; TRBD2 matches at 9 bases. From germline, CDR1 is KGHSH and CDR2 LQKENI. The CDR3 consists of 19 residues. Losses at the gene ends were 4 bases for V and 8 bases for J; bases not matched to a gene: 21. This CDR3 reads CASSLSTTPPSGILDEQFF. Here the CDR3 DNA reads TGTGCCAGCTCACTCTCAACGACACCTCCTAGCGGGATTCTCGATGAGCAGTTCTTC. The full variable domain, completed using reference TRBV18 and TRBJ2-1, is NAGVMQNPRHLVRRRGQEARLRCSPMKGHSHVYWYRQLPEEGLKFMVYLQKENIIDESGMPKERFSAEFPKEGPSILRIQQVVRGDSAAYFCASSLSTTPPSGILDEQFFGPGTRLTVL.

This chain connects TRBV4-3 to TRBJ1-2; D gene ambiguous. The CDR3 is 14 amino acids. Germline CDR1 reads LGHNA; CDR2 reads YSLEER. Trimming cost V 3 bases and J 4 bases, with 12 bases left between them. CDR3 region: CASSHIGEAYGYTF. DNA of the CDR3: TGCGCCAGCAGCCACATTGGGGAGGCCTATGGCTACACCTTC.

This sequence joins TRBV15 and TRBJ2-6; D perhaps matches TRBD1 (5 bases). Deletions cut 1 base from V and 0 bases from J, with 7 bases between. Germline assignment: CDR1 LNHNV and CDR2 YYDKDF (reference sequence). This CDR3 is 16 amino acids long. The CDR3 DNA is TGTGCCACCAGCAGAGGACAGCTCTCTGGGGCCAACGTCCTGACTTTC. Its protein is CATSRGQLSGANVLTF. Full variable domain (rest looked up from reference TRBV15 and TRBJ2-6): DAMVIQNPRYQVTQFGKPVTLSCSQTLNHNVMYWYQQKSSQAPKLLFHYYDKDFNNEADTPDNFQSRRPNTSFCFLDIRSPGLGDTAMYLCATSRGQLSGANVLTFGAGSRLTVL.

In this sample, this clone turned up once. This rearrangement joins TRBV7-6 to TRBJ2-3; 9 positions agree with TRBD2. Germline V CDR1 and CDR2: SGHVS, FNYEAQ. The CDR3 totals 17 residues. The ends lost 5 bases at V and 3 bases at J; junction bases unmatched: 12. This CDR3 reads CASSRERSGGFTDTQYF. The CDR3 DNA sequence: TGTGCCAGCAGCCGAGAAAGGAGCGGGGGGTTTACAGATACGCAGTATTTT.

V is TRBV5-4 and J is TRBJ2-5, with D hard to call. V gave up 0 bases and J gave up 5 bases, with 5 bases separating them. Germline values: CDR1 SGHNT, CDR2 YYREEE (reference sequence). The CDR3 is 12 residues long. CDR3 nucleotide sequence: TGTGCCAGCAGCTTGGATGGCGAGACCCAGTACTTC. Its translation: CASSLDGETQYF.

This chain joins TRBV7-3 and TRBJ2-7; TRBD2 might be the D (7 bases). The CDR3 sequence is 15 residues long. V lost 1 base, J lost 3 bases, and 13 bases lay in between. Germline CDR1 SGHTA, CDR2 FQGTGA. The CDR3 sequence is CASSLSGGGGYEQYF. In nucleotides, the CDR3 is TGTGCCAGCAGCTTAAGTGGCGGGGGCGGCTACGAGCAGTACTTC. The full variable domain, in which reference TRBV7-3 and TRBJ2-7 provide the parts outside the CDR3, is GAGVSQTPSNKVTEKGKYVELRCDPISGHTALYWYRQSLGQGPEFLIYFQGTGAADDSGLPNDRFFAVRPEGSVSTLKIQRTERGDSAVYLCASSLSGGGGYEQYFGPGTRLTVT.

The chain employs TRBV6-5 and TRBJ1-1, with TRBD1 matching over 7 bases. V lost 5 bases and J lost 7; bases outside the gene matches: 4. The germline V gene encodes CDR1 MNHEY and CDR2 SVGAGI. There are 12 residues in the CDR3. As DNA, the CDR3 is TGTGCCAGCAGTCGACAGGGCTATGAAGCTTTCTTT. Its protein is CASSRQGYEAFF.

The DNA for the CDR3 is TGTGCCAGCAGTCTGGGGACAGGGGTTAATTCACCCCTCCACTTT. Translation gives CASSLGTGVNSPLHF. The gene calls are TRBV28 and TRBJ1-6; TRBD1 matches 10 bases. The germline CDR1 and CDR2 sequences are MDHEN and SYDVKM. After removal of 5 bases from V and 6 bases from J, the junction contained 4 bases not matched to a gene. The CDR3 has 15 residues.

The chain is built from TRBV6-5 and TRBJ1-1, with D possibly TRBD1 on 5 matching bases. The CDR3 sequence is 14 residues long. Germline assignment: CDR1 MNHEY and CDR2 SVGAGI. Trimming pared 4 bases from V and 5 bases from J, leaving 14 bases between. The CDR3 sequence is CASSFGGSSTEAFF. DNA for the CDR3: TGTGCCAGCAGTTTTGGGGGGTCGAGTACTGAAGCTTTCTTT.

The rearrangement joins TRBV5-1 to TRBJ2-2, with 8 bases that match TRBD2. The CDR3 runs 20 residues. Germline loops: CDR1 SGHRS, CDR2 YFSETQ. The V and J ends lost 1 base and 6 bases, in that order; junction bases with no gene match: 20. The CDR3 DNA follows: TGCGCCAGCAGCTTGACAGATAGCTTACGTCGGCGGGAGGTGGCCGGGGAGCTGTTTTTT. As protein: CASSLTDSLRRREVAGELFF.

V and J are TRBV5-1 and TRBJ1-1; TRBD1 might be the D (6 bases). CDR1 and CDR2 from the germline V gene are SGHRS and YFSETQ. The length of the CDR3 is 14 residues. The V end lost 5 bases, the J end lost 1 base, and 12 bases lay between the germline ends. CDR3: CASSFTGRNTEAFF. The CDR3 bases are TGCGCCAGCAGTTTTACAGGGCGGAACACTGAAGCTTTCTTT. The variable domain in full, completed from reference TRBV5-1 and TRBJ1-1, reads KAGVTQTPRYLIKTRGQQVTLSCSPISGHRSVSWYQQTPGQGLQFLFEYFSETQRNKGNFPGRFSGRQFSNSRSEMNVSTLELGDSALYLCASSFTGRNTEAFFGQGTRLTVV.

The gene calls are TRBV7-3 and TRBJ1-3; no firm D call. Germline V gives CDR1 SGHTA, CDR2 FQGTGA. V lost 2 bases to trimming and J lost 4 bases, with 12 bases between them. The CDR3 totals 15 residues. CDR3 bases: TGTGCCAGCAGCTTAGGACCCGGAGGGGGAAACACCATATATTTT. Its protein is CASSLGPGGGNTIYF.

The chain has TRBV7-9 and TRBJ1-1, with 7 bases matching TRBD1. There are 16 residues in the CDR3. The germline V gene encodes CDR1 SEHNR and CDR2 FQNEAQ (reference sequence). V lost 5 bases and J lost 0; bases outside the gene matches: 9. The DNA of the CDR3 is TGTGCCAGCAGCCTTTTGACAGGGTCAATGAACACTGAAGCTTTCTTT. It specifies CASSLLTGSMNTEAFF.

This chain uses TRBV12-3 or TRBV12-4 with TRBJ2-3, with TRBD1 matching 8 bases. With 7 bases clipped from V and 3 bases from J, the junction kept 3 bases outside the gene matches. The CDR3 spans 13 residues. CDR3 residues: CASIRTGTDTQYF. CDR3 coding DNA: TGTGCCAGCATCAGGACAGGGACAGATACGCAGTATTTT.

CDR3 sequence: CASSQYASNEKLFF. The CDR3 DNA sequence: TGTGCCAGCAGCCAATACGCGTCTAATGAAAAACTGTTTTTT. The chain joins TRBV6-6 to TRBJ1-4, with D unclear. The CDR3 length is 14 residues. CDR1 is MNHNY, CDR2 SVGAGI, per germline (reference sequence). The germline V and J ends were trimmed by 6 bases and 3 bases, with 11 bases remaining between them.

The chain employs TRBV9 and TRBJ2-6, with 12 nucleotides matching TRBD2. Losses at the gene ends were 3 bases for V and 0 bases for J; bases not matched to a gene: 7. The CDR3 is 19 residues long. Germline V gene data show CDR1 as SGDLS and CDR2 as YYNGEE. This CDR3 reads CASSGSLAGGFSGANVLTF. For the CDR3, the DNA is TGTGCCAGCAGCGGCTCCCTAGCGGGAGGGTTCTCTGGGGCCAACGTCCTGACTTTC.

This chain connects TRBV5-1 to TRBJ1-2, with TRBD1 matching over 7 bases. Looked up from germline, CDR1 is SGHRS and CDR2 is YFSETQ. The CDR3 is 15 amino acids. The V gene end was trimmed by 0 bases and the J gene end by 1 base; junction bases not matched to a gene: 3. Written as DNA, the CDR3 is TGCGCCAGCAGCTTGGACCAGGGGGTTAACTATGGCTACACCTTC. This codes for CASSLDQGVNYGYTF. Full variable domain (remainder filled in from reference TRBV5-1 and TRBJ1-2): KAGVTQTPRYLIKTRGQQVTLSCSPISGHRSVSWYQQTPGQGLQFLFEYFSETQRNKGNFPGRFSGRQFSNSRSEMNVSTLELGDSALYLCASSLDQGVNYGYTFGSGTRLTVV.